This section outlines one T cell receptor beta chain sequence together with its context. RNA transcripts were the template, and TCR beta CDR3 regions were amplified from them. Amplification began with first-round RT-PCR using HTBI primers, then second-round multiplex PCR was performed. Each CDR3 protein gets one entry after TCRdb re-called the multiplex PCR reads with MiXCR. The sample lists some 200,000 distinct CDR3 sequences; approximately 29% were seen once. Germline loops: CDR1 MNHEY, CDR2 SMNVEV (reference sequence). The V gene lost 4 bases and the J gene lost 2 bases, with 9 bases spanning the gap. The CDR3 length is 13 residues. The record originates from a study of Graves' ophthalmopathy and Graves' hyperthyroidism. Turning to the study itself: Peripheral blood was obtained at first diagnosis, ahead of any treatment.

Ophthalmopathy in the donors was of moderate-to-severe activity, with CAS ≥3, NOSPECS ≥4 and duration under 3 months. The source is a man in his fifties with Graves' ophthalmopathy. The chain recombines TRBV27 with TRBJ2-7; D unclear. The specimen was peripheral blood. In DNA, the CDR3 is TGTGCCAGCAGTTCAACAAGTGCCTACGAGCAGTACTTC. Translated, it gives CASSSTSAYEQYF.